These 11 T cell receptor beta chains were sequenced from one sample in a study of cytomegalovirus exposure and HLA in healthy donors. PCR used 60 Vbeta primers and 13 Jbeta primers. Generated by immunoSEQ multiplex PCR, the TCRdb table keeps only in-frame clones and is missing some. The repertoire has 150,000 to 180,000 clones, 74% of them found once; the top ten carry under 2.5%. Sequencing was done on a sample of PBMCs. These receptors came from a man aged 25-45 years in good health and CMV-seronegative.

This clone was seen just once. The chain employs TRBV28 and TRBJ2-5; 10 nucleotides agree with TRBD1. There are 15 residues in the CDR3. The V and J ends lost 5 bases and 3 bases, in that order; junction bases with no gene match: 6. The V gene's germline CDR1 is MDHEN and CDR2 SYDVKM. CDR3 loop: CASSPPGTGEETQYF. The CDR3 DNA follows: TGTGCCAGCAGTCCCCCCGGGACAGGGGAAGAGACCCAGTACTTC.

The CDR3 DNA is TGTGCCAGCAGCCCAGGGGTACAGGAGACCCAGTACTTC. This gives the protein CASSPGVQETQYF. V usage is TRBV7-2 and J usage is TRBJ2-5, with TRBD1 as a possible D gene (6 bases). Germline V gene data show CDR1 as SGHTA and CDR2 as FQGNSA. The V and J ends lost 5 bases and 5 bases respectively, with 12 bases between them. The CDR3 covers 13 residues.

The chain is built from TRBV11-3 and TRBJ2-7; 11 positions agree with TRBD2. Germline trimming cut 1 base from V and 4 bases from J; bases unmatched to any gene: 12. Germline V gene data show CDR1 as SGHNT and CDR2 as YENEEA. The length of the CDR3 is 18 residues. Here the CDR3 DNA reads TGTGCCAGCAGCTTAGTTCTTTCTAGCGGGGGGCTTCATTACGAGCAGTACTTC. Translating it yields CASSLVLSSGGLHYEQYF.

The V call is TRBV29-1, the J call TRBJ2-5; no clear D. The CDR3 sequence is 11 residues long. Germline-derived CDR1 and CDR2 are SQVTM and ANQGSEA. Deletions cut 4 bases from V and 4 bases from J, with 7 bases between. The chain's CDR3 is CSVVSRETQYF. The CDR3 DNA follows: TGCAGCGTTGTTAGCCGAGAGACCCAGTACTTC.

The chain joins TRBV4-3 to TRBJ2-2, with TRBD1 as a possible D gene (6 bases). The V gene's germline CDR1 is LGHNA and CDR2 YSLEER. V lost 4 bases to trimming and J lost 0 bases, with 15 bases between them. The CDR3 runs 17 residues. CDR3 in amino acids: CASSPFRAGANTGELFF. CDR3 sequence (DNA): TGCGCCAGCAGCCCCTTTCGGGCAGGGGCGAACACCGGGGAGCTGTTTTTT.

The CDR3 DNA reads TGTGCCAGCAGCCCGGCGGGGGCCTTGAACACTGAAGCTTTCTTT. Amino acid sequence: CASSPAGALNTEAFF. The rearrangement uses TRBV7-3 and TRBJ1-1; D is possibly TRBD1 (6 bases). The germline gives CDR1 SGHTA, CDR2 FQGTGA. The V and J ends lost 5 bases and 0 bases respectively, with 13 bases between them. CDR3 length equals 15 residues.

This clone was detected only a few times. The chain recombines TRBV4-2 with TRBJ1-1; D remains unclear. In germline, CDR1 is LGHNA, CDR2 YNFKEQ. Trimming cost V 0 bases and J 3 bases, with 11 bases left between them. CDR3 length: 15 residues. The CDR3 DNA follows: TGTGCCAGCAGCCAAGATGATGGCATGGACACTGAAGCTTTCTTT. It codes for CASSQDDGMDTEAFF.

As regards this clone: The junction does not match germline at one end; this may be a read error. The chain joins TRBV7-2 to TRBJ2-7; no clear D. Germline V lookup: CDR1 SGHTA, CDR2 FQGNSA. CDR3 size: 11 residues. As DNA, the CDR3 is TGTGCCAGCAGCTTAAACAGTCGTCTCGACTTC. This codes for CASSLNSRLDF.

The rearrangement joins TRBV5-1 to TRBJ2-7; TRBD1 is a possible D gene (5 bases). Germline loops: CDR1 SGHRS, CDR2 YFSETQ. Trimming removed 0 bases at V and 5 bases at J, with 9 bases between. The CDR3 contains 13 residues. Written as DNA, the CDR3 is TGCGCCAGCAGCTTGGCCCTCAGGGACGAGCAGTACTTC. Amino acid sequence: CASSLALRDEQYF.

The chain employs TRBV4-2 and TRBJ2-4; 14 bases are a match to TRBD2. Germline V CDR1 and CDR2: LGHNA, YNFKEQ. Losses at the gene ends were 4 bases for V and 13 bases for J; bases not matched to a gene: 9. This CDR3 is built from 15 residues. Here the CDR3 reads CASSLSGTSGGVQYF. As DNA, the CDR3 is TGTGCCAGCAGCCTCTCCGGGACTAGCGGGGGAGTCCAGTACTTC.

This chain connects TRBV28 to TRBJ1-2; 7 positions agree with TRBD1. This CDR3 comprises 13 residues. The germline V gene encodes CDR1 MDHEN and CDR2 SYDVKM. Trimming removed 5 bases from V and 4 bases from J; junction bases left unmatched: 4. The CDR3 nucleotides read TGTGCCAGCAGTCCCGACAGGGCCTATGGCTACACCTTC. This gives the protein CASSPDRAYGYTF.